This section outlines one T cell receptor beta chain sequence together with its context. As yet, its antigen is unknown. The record originates from a study of cytomegalovirus exposure and HLA in healthy donors. Profiled with immunoSEQ multiplex PCR; TCRdb holds only in-frame clones, not every one. Of over 200,000 clones in the sample, just over 85% were seen once. Study-wide results and caveats: Rare TCR sequences dominated, though some public TCRs recurred in many donors. The tendency of first-cohort TCR clusters to co-occur in the 120 or so validation repertoires emerged from a later analysis. The study designated fewer than 200 TCR beta chains cytomegalovirus-associated. There were a few CMV-associated chains whose specificity for CMV antigens was confirmed in vitro.

Germline CDR1 reads WSHSY; CDR2 reads SAAADI. CDR3 length: 14 residues. With 5 bases removed from V and 5 bases from J, the gap between germline ends came to 15 bases. The clonotype was recovered from a young woman in good health and CMV-seronegative. The sequenced sample was PBMCs. This sequence joins TRBV10-2 and TRBJ1-1; D may be TRBD1 (5 bases). CDR3 sequence: CASSPAGQGTEAFF. CDR3 bases: TGCGCCAGCAGTCCTGCGGGGCAAGGAACTGAAGCTTTCTTT.